This passage covers 21 T cell receptor beta chains from one sample sequenced in a study of blood T cell repertoires in COVID-19 (dated by TCRdb to 2018 to 2021). The library was generated by the immunoSEQ multiplex PCR assay. Imported from immuneACCESS, the table was reduced by TCRdb to in-frame sequences with V and J called. These copies leave out some clones; in studies compared against another copy, an unresolved V gene accounts for under half, and the cause of the remainder is not known. This sample holds more than 400,000 clones; roughly 87% were observed only once. About 0.6% of the sample belongs to the ten largest clones. The specimen sequenced was PBMCs or T cells enriched from blood (not recorded which). Receptors were obtained from a man aged 18 to 30 who had recovered from COVID-19.

The CDR3 region has the DNA TGCAGCGTTCCGGCCGGGATCTTCAATGAGCAGTTCTTC. The encoded protein is CSVPAGIFNEQFF. The chain combines TRBV29-1 with TRBJ2-1, with D possibly TRBD2 on 5 matching bases. CDR3 length: 13 amino acids. Germline assignment: CDR1 SQVTM and CDR2 ANQGSEA. V was cut by 5 bases and J by 6 bases, with 14 bases left in between.

This sequence joins TRBV20-1 and TRBJ1-1; D is undetermined. V lost 3 bases and J 0 bases, leaving 5 bases between the germline ends. Germline V CDR1 and CDR2: DFQATT, SNEGSKA (reference sequence). The CDR3 has 12 amino acids. The CDR3 loop is CSASPMNTEAFF. The CDR3 nucleotides are TGCAGTGCTAGTCCCATGAACACTGAAGCTTTCTTT.

V gene TRBV11-3 combines with J gene TRBJ1-4, with 10 bases lining up with TRBD1. CDR3 length equals 15 residues. CDR1 is SGHNT and CDR2 is YENEEA in the germline V gene. The V gene end was trimmed by 4 bases and the J gene end by 8 bases; junction bases not matched to a gene: 7. The CDR3 region is CASSWAGTGAEKLFF. The CDR3 bases are TGTGCCAGCAGCTGGGCCGGGACAGGGGCCGAAAAACTGTTTTTT. The variable domain in full, with the rest retrieved from reference TRBV11-3 and TRBJ1-4, is EAGVVQSPRYKIIEKKQPVAFWCNPISGHNTLYWYLQNLGQGPELLIRYENEEAVDDSQLPKDRFSAERLKGVDSTLKIQPAELGDSAVYLCASSWAGTGAEKLFFGSGTQLSVL.

This rearrangement joins TRBV2 to TRBJ2-2, with a possible D match to TRBD1 (5 bases). V gave up 3 bases and J gave up 6 bases, with 11 bases separating them. The CDR3 sequence is 14 residues long. CDR1 is SNHLY and CDR2 is FYNNEI in the germline V gene. The CDR3 here is CASSDRDHAGELFF. The CDR3 bases are TGTGCCAGCAGTGACAGGGATCATGCCGGGGAGCTGTTTTTT.

The chain employs TRBV30 and TRBJ1-3, with TRBD1 as a possible D gene (6 bases). The CDR3 runs to 16 residues. Trimming cost V 5 bases and J 0 bases, with 17 bases left between them. Germline values: CDR1 GTSNPN, CDR2 SVGIG (reference sequence). CDR3 in amino acids: CAWCQGHQSSGNTIYF. DNA of the CDR3: TGTGCCTGGTGCCAGGGACACCAGAGCTCTGGAAACACCATATATTTT.

The chain links TRBV30 to TRBJ1-6; the D is unclear. The germline CDR1 and CDR2 sequences are GTSNPN and SVGIG (reference sequence). The CDR3 sequence is 14 residues long. With 2 bases removed from V and 4 bases from J, the gap between germline ends came to 9 bases. The CDR3 bases are TGTGCCTGGAGTCGACACGGATATAATTCACCCCTCCACTTT. Translated: CAWSRHGYNSPLHF.

The chain combines TRBV19 with TRBJ2-5; TRBD1 matches 8 bases. Germline assignment: CDR1 LNHDA and CDR2 SQIVND (reference sequence). Trimming removed 5 bases from V and 5 bases from J; junction bases left unmatched: 13. This CDR3 spans 16 amino acids. CDR3 in amino acids: CASSPGDRGTEETQYF. DNA of the CDR3: TGTGCCAGTAGTCCAGGAGACAGGGGCACTGAGGAGACCCAGTACTTC. The full variable domain, in which reference TRBV19 and TRBJ2-5 provide the parts outside the CDR3, is DGGITQSPKYLFRKEGQNVTLSCEQNLNHDAMYWYRQDPGQGLRLIYYSQIVNDFQKGDIAEGYSVSREKKESFPLTVTSAQKNPTAFYLCASSPGDRGTEETQYFGPGTRLLVL.

The chain employs TRBV27 and TRBJ1-5; 8 positions agree with TRBD1. The CDR3 has 15 amino acids. CDR1 is MNHEY, CDR2 SMNVEV, per germline (reference sequence). V lost 5 bases and J lost 7; bases outside the gene matches: 10. The CDR3 protein is CASSIFGQGQQPQHF. CDR3 sequence (DNA): TGTGCCAGCAGTATTTTCGGACAGGGCCAGCAGCCCCAGCATTTT.

The chain links TRBV7-6 to TRBJ1-1; maybe TRBD1 (5 bases). The CDR3 runs to 15 residues. Trimming removed 0 bases at V and 8 bases at J, with 16 bases between. Germline V gives CDR1 SGHVS, CDR2 FNYEAQ. Here the CDR3 reads CASSLAVIGVGEAFF. DNA for the CDR3: TGTGCCAGCAGCTTAGCTGTCATAGGGGTTGGGGAAGCTTTCTTT.

The chain combines TRBV10-1 with TRBJ1-6; D gene unclear. V lost 8 bases and J lost 7, with 18 bases in between. This CDR3 comprises 15 residues. Germline V CDR1 and CDR2: WNHNN, SYGVQD (reference sequence). The CDR3 DNA sequence: TGCGCCAGCTGTGGGCAGGAGGTGAAAAATTCACCCCTCCACTTT. It is translated as CASCGQEVKNSPLHF.

V gene TRBV5-1 combines with J gene TRBJ1-4; no clear D. Trimming pared 7 bases from V and 6 bases from J, leaving 13 bases between. This CDR3 is built from 13 residues. Per the germline V gene, CDR1 is SGHRS and CDR2 is YFSETQ. The CDR3: CASGGGGDEKLFF. CDR3 nucleotide sequence: TGCGCCAGCGGAGGTGGCGGGGATGAAAAACTGTTTTTT.

The gene calls are TRBV19 and TRBJ1-6, with no clear D. Trimming left V 4 bases short and J 11 bases short, with 12 bases between. The V gene's germline CDR1 is LNHDA and CDR2 SQIVND (reference sequence). CDR3 length: 13 residues. Here the CDR3 reads CASSTIHATPLHF. The CDR3 DNA sequence: TGTGCCAGTAGTACCATACACGCCACACCCCTCCACTTT.

This clone showed up just once. The genes are TRBV24-1 and TRBJ2-5, with 8 bases fitting TRBD2. This CDR3 is built from 15 residues. Germline V gene data show CDR1 as KGHDR and CDR2 as SFDVKD. With V trimmed by 3 bases and J by 2 bases, 4 bases remained unmatched. CDR3 nucleotide sequence: TGTGCCACCAGTGATACTAGCGGACCACAAGAGACCCAGTACTTC. Residues: CATSDTSGPQETQYF.

This chain connects TRBV15 to TRBJ2-7; D is unclear. Trimming cost V 0 bases and J 5 bases, with 20 bases left between them. The CDR3 length is 17 residues. Germline CDR1 LNHNV, CDR2 YYDKDF (reference sequence). CDR3 DNA: TGTGCCACCAGCAGAGATCTTCTAGACGGTTTAAGGAACGAGCAGTACTTC. This codes for CATSRDLLDGLRNEQYF.

The chain joins TRBV2 to TRBJ2-3; possible D gene TRBD2, 5 bases. Trimming took 3 bases from V and 6 from J, leaving 13 bases between them. CDR1 SNHLY and CDR2 FYNNEI come from the germline V gene. The CDR3 consists of 14 residues. The CDR3 protein is CASSDRNGLDTQYF. The DNA of the CDR3 is TGTGCCAGCAGTGACAGGAATGGACTCGATACGCAGTATTTT. Together with reference TRBV2 and TRBJ2-3, the CDR3 gives the full variable domain: EPEVTQTPSHQVTQMGQEVILRCVPISNHLYFYWYRQILGQKVEFLVSFYNNEISEKSEIFDDQFSVERPDGSNFTLKIRSTKLEDSAMYFCASSDRNGLDTQYFGPGTRLTVL.

The CDR3 sequence is CASRGGSGNYGYTF. The CDR3 DNA follows: TGTGCCAGCCGAGGAGGGTCTGGGAACTATGGCTACACCTTC. The rearrangement links TRBV2 to TRBJ1-2; D remains ambiguous. Trimming cost V 8 bases and J 2 bases, with 15 bases left between them. Looked up from germline, CDR1 is SNHLY and CDR2 is FYNNEI. The CDR3 is 14 residues long.

The gene calls are TRBV7-2 and TRBJ2-1, with TRBD2 as a possible D gene (5 bases). The CDR3 contains 15 residues. Germline-derived CDR1 and CDR2 are SGHTA and FQGNSA. The V and J ends lost 0 bases and 2 bases respectively, with 8 bases between them. CDR3 sequence: CASSLAGVTYNEQFF. Here the CDR3 DNA reads TGTGCCAGCAGCTTAGCGGGAGTTACCTACAATGAGCAGTTCTTC. The whole variable domain, remainder taken from reference TRBV7-2 and TRBJ2-1, is GAGVSQSPSNKVTEKGKDVELRCDPISGHTALYWYRQSLGQGLEFLIYFQGNSAPDKSGLPSDRFSAERTGGSVSTLTIQRTQQEDSAVYLCASSLAGVTYNEQFFGPGTRLTVL.

This chain links TRBV10-1 with TRBJ1-5, with 9 bases identical to TRBD1. J lost 6 bases, V lost 6 bases, and 9 bases had no gene match. This CDR3 contains 15 residues. From germline, CDR1 is WNHNN and CDR2 SYGVQD (reference sequence). The CDR3 is CASSRDREAGQPQHF. The CDR3 region has the DNA TGCGCCAGCAGCCGGGACAGGGAGGCGGGTCAGCCCCAGCATTTT.

The chain links TRBV3-1 (or the pseudogene TRBV3-2) to TRBJ2-3; TRBD2 aligns across 7 bases. Germline CDR1 is LGHDT and CDR2 is YNNKEL (reference sequence). This CDR3 has 16 residues. J lost 1 base, V lost 8 bases, and 12 bases had no gene match. The CDR3 bases are TGTGCCAGCCTAATGAGCGGGATACCAGGCACAGATACGCAGTATTTT. Translation gives CASLMSGIPGTDTQYF.

The rearrangement uses TRBV19 and TRBJ1-2; D is ambiguous. From germline, CDR1 is LNHDA and CDR2 SQIVND (reference sequence). V was trimmed by 2 bases and J by 2 bases, leaving 9 bases between them. The CDR3 spans 14 residues. The CDR3 loop reads CASSITIRNYGYTF. The CDR3 DNA reads TGTGCCAGTAGTATAACGATCAGAAACTATGGCTACACCTTC.

J is TRBJ1-4 and V is TRBV7-9; 8 positions match TRBD1. V shed 2 bases, J shed 8 bases, and the junction held 13 bases outside the gene matches. Germline V gene lookup returns CDR1 SEHNR and CDR2 FQNEAQ (reference sequence). The CDR3 spans 17 residues. CDR3 in DNA: TGTGCCAGCAGCTTAAGTACAGGGGGGGTAGAAAACGAAAAACTGTTTTTT. This gives the protein CASSLSTGGVENEKLFF.